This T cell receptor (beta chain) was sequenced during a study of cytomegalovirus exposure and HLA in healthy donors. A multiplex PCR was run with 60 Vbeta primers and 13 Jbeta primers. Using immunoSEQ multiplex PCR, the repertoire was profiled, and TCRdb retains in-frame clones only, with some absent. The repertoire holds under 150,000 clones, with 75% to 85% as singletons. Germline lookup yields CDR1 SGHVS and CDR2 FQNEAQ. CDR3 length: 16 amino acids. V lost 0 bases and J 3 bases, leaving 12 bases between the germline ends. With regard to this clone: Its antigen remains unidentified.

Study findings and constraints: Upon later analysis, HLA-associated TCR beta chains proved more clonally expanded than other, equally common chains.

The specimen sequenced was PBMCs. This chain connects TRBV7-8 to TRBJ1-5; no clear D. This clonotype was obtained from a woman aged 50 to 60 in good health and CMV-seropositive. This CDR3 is CASSLAGGEFNQPQHF. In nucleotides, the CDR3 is TGTGCCAGCAGCTTAGCAGGCGGGGAGTTCAATCAGCCCCAGCATTTT.